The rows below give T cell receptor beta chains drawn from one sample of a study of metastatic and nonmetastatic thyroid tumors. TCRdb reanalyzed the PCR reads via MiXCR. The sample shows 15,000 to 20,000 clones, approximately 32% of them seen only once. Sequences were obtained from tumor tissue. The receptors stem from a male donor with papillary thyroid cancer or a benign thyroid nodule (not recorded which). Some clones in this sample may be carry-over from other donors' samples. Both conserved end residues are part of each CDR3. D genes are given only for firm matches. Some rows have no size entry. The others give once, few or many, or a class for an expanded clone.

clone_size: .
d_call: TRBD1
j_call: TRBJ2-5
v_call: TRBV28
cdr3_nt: TGTGCCAGCAGAGCCGGGACAGAAAAAGAGACCCAGTACTTC
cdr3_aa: CASRAGTEKETQYF

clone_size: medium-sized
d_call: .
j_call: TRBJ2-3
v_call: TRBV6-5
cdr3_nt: TGTGCCAGCAGTTACACGGGTAGCACAGATACGCAGTATTTT
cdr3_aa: CASSYTGSTDTQYF

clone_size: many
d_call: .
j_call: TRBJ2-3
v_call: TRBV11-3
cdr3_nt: TGTGCCAGCAGCTCCACAGATACGCAGTATTTT
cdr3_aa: CASSSTDTQYF

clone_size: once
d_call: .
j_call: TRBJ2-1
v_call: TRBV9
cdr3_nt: TGTGCCAGCAGCCACCCACAGGGCGCCCCACGTAATGAGCAGTTCTTC
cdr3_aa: CASSHPQGAPRNEQFF

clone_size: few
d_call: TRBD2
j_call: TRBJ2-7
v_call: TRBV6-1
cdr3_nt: TGTGCCAGCAGTCCCCGGACTAGCGGGAGGAACGAGCAGCACTTC
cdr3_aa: CASSPRTSGRNEQHF

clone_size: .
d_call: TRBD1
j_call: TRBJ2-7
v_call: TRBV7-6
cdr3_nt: TGTGCCAGCAGCCCTCGGGACAGGGGTCTTGGCGAGCAGTACTTC
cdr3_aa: CASSPRDRGLGEQYF

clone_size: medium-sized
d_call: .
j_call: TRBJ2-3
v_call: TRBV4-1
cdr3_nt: TGCGCCAGCAGCCTCTTCCTCCGGGATACGCAGTATTTT
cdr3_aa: CASSLFLRDTQYF

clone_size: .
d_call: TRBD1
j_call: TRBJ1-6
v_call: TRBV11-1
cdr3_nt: TGTGCCAGCAGGGACAGGGGTAATTCACCCCTCCACTTT
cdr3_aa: CASRDRGNSPLHF

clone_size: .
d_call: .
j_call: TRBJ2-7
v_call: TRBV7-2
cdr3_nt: TGTGCCAGCAGCTTAAGACTAGACAACGAGCAGTACTTC
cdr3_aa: CASSLRLDNEQYF

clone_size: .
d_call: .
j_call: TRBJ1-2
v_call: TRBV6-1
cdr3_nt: TGTGCCAGCAGTGAAGGGACAACTTCGGGAGGCTACACCTTC
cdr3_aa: CASSEGTTSGGYTF

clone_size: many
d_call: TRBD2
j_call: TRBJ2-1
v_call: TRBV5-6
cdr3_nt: TGTGCCAGCCACATTCTAGCGGGAATTTACAATGAGCAGTTCTTC
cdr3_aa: CASHILAGIYNEQFF

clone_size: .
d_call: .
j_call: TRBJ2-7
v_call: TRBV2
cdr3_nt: TGTGCCAGCAGTGGGACAGAAAGCTCCTACGAGCAGTACTTC
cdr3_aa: CASSGTESSYEQYF

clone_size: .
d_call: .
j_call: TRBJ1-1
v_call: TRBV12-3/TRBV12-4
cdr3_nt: TGTGCCAGCACCCTCGACAGTCAAGCTTTCTTT
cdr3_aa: CASTLDSQAFF

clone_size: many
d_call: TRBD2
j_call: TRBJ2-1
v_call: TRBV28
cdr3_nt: TGTGCCAGCAGCCCCATCGGGGGGGCCGCCTACAATGAGCAGTTCTTC
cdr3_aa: CASSPIGGAAYNEQFF

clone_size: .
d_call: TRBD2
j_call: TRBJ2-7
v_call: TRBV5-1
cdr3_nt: TGCGCCAGCAGCCCCGGGACTACCTACGAGCAGTACTTC
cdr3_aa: CASSPGTTYEQYF

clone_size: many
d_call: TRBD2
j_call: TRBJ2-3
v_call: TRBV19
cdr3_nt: TGTGCCAGTAGTCCACCTAGCGGAGTGGCAGATACGCAGTATTTT
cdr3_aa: CASSPPSGVADTQYF

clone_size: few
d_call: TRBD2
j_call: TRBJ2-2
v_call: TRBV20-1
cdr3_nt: TGCAGTGCTAGTGGTTTCCTAGCGGGATCCGTCACCGGGGAGCTGTTTTTT
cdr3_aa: CSASGFLAGSVTGELFF

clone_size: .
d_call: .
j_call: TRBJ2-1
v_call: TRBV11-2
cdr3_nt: TGTGCCAGCAGCCCGGGACATCCGAACAATGAGCAGTTCTTC
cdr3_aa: CASSPGHPNNEQFF

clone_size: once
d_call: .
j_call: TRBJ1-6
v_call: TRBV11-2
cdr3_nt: TGTGCCAGCAGCCCCCTTAAGGATTCACCCCTCCACTTT
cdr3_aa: CASSPLKDSPLHF

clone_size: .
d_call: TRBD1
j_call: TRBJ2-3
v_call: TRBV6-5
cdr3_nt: TGTGCCAGCAGTTCGTGGACAGGGGGATATACGCAGTATTTT
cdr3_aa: CASSSWTGGYTQYF

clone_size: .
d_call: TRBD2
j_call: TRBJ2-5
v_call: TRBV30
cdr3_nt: TGTGCCTGGAGTGTAGGCGGGGGGACCCAAGAGACCCAGTACTTC
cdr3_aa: CAWSVGGGTQETQYF

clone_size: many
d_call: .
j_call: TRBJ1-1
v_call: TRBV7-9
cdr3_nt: TGTGCCAGCAGCTTAGGTACAGGGAACACTGAAGCTTTCTTT
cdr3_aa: CASSLGTGNTEAFF

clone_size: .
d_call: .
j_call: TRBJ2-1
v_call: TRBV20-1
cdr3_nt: TGCAGTGCTAGCGACGGGGGAGGCTACAATGAGCAGTTCTTC
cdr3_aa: CSASDGGGYNEQFF

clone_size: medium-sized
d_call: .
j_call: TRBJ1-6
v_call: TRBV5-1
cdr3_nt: TGCGCCAGCAGCTTGGATTTACGGCGGGGCTCACCCCTCCACTTT
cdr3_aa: CASSLDLRRGSPLHF

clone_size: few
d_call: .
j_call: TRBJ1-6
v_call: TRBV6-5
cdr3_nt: TGTGCCAGCAGTTACTCGGATATGGGGGGGCGAGGTTCACCCCTCCACTTT
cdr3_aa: CASSYSDMGGRGSPLHF

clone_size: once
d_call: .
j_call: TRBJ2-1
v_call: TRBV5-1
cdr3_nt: TGCGCCAGCAGCTTCGGCCCGGAGGGCCGGAATGAGCAGTTCTTC
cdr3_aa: CASSFGPEGRNEQFF

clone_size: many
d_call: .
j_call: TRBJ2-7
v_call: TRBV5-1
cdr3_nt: TGCGCCAGCAGCAGGGCGGACTCCTCCCATAAGCAGTACTTC
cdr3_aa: CASSRADSSHKQYF

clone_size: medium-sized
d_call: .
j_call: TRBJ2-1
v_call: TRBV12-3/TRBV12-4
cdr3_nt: TGTGCCAGCAGTTTCCAGTCCTATTACTACAATGAGCAGTTCTTC
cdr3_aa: CASSFQSYYYNEQFF

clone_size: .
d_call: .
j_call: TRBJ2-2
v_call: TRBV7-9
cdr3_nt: TGTGCCAGCAGCCTGTGGCCCGGGGAGCTGTTTTTT
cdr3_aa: CASSLWPGELFF

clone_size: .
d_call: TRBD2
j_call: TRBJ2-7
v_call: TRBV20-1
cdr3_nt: TGCAGTGCTAGAGACGGGGGACTAGCGGGAGTGGAGCAGTACTTC
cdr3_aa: CSARDGGLAGVEQYF

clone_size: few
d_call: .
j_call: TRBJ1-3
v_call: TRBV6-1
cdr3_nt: TGTGCCAGCATTAAAAATCTCGGCGTCTCTGGAAACACCATATATTTT
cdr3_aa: CASIKNLGVSGNTIYF

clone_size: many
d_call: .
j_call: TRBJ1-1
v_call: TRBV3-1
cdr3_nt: TGTGCCAGCAGCCTCCAGGGAGACACTGAAGCTTTCTTT
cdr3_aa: CASSLQGDTEAFF

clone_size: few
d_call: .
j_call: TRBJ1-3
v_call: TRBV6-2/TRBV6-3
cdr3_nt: TGTGCCAGCAGTTACTCGAAAGAGCTCTCTGACATCCGCCCTGGAAACACCATATATTTT
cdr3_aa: CASSYSKELSDIRPGNTIYF

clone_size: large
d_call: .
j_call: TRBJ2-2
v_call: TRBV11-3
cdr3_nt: TGTGCCAGCAGCTTAGAGGGCTGGACGGTCGGGGAGCTGTTTTTT
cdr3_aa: CASSLEGWTVGELFF

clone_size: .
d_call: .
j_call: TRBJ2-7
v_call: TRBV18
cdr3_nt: TGTGCCAGCTCATTCAGTGGGAGCTCCTACGAGCAGTACTTC
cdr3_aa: CASSFSGSSYEQYF

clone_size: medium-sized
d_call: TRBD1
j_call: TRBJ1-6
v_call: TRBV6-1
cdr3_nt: TGTGCCAGCAGTCGGACAGGGGTTACATCACCCCTCCACTTT
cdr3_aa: CASSRTGVTSPLHF

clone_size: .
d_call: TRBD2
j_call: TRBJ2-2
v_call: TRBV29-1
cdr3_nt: TGCAGCGGGGGACTAGCGGGGAACACCGGGGAGCTGTTTTTT
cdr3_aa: CSGGLAGNTGELFF

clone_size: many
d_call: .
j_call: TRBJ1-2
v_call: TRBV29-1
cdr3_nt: TGCAGCGTCCAATTATCGAACTATGGCTACACCTTC
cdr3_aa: CSVQLSNYGYTF

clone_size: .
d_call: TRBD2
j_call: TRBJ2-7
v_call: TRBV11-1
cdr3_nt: TGTGCCAGCAGCTTAGCCCGAAGCGCGGCGGGAGGCGAGCAGTACTTC
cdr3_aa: CASSLARSAAGGEQYF

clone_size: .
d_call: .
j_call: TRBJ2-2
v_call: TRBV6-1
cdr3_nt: TGTGCCAGCAGCCAAGGGTGGTCCGACACCGGGGAGCTGTTTTTT
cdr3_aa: CASSQGWSDTGELFF